Here is one T cell receptor (beta chain) with its context. HIV-negative, healthy adults without recent acute infections or vaccinations were the donors. This entry is derived from a study of shared clonotypes between healthy human individuals. In the study overall: A donor's plate count was three for CD4 naive and three for CD4 memory; CD8 naive had two and CD8 memory one.

CDR1 and CDR2 (germline): MNHEY, SVGAGI. CDR3 length equals 12 residues. V was cut by 6 bases and J by 3 bases, with 9 bases left in between. Profiling relied on immunoSEQ multiplex PCR, and the TCRdb table lists in-frame clones only, not all of them. Of approximately 2.5 million clones in the sample, approximately 90% were seen once. The specimen sequenced was naive CD4+ T cells sorted from blood. This sample's subset: CD45RA+ positively selected. The genes are TRBV6-5 and TRBJ2-7; maybe TRBD1 (5 bases). The receptor comes from a man aged 18 to 30 in good health. The CDR3 DNA follows: TGTGCCAGCAGCCAGCAGGGCTACGAGCAGTACTTC. It is translated as CASSQQGYEQYF.